The present T cell receptor (beta chain) was sequenced within a study of T cell repertoires in cytomegalovirus infection. Study details: Signatures in public TCR beta sequences pointed to both CMV infection and matching HLA type. Findings of the study overall: Predominance within the ex vivo response was attributable to HLA-C-restricted CMV-specific TCR beta clonotypes.

TCRdb redid the calling of the reads with MiXCR, one entry per CDR3 protein. The sample includes 150,000 to 200,000 distinct CDR3 sequences, over 13% of them seen just once. This CDR3 spans 14 amino acids. V was clipped by 6 bases and J by 1 base, with 15 bases between them. Germline V gene lookup returns CDR1 DFQATT and CDR2 SNEGSKA (reference sequence). This clonotype has a count of ten or more. Its matching antigen is unknown. This TCR was sampled from a human donor in good health (CMV status not recorded). Some clones in this sample may be carry-over from other donors' samples. This chain uses TRBV20-1 with TRBJ1-1; D is undetermined. Sequencing used PBMCs. This chain's CDR3 is CSAIKQPENTEAFF. The CDR3 region has the DNA TGCAGTGCCATTAAACAGCCCGAGAACACTGAAGCTTTCTTT.